The clone carrying this TCR beta chain was observed at least ten times. This CDR3 is built from 14 residues. CDR1 is DFQATT, CDR2 SNEGSKA, per germline (reference sequence). The V end lost 8 bases, the J end lost 1 base, and 15 bases lay between the germline ends. The sample originates from a study of blood T cells in healthy people across ages. A second about 6 to 12 cycle PCR used barcoded and J-beta primers. TCRdb reprocessed the 5' RACE reads with MiXCR, giving one entry per CDR3 protein. The sample shows approximately 1.5 million distinct CDR3 sequences, roughly 43% of them seen only once. The sample consisted of blood. The sequence was obtained from a woman between 18 and 30 years old in good health. V gene TRBV20-1 combines with J gene TRBJ2-1, with D perhaps matching TRBD1 (5 bases). The CDR3 DNA sequence: TGCAGTCCCACCAGGGTGAGGTCCTACAATGAGCAGTTCTTC. This sequence encodes CSPTRVRSYNEQFF.